One sample yielded the 24 T cell receptor beta chains listed below, sequenced in a study of T cell changes during pregnancy in multiple sclerosis (dated by TCRdb to about 2019). Library preparation employed the immunoSEQ multiplex PCR assay. The table comes from immuneACCESS by way of TCRdb, which keeps in-frame sequences with V and J called. Part of the clones is missing from these tables; in studies checked, under half for an unresolved V gene and the rest for unknown reasons. Within this sample are about 45,000 clones, with 75% to 95% of them counted one time only. About 0.65% of the sample is in the top ten clones. The source material was CD4+ T cells from peripheral blood mononuclear cells, sampled before pregnancy. Receptors were obtained from a female donor with multiple sclerosis, enrolled in a pregnancy study.

In this sample, this clone turned up once. This chain joins TRBV28 and TRBJ2-2; D unclear. The CDR3 is 14 amino acids. Deletions cut 2 bases from V and 3 bases from J, with 7 bases between. Germline CDR1 is MDHEN and CDR2 is SYDVKM. In DNA form, the CDR3 reads TGTGCCAGCAGTTTAATCGGGTACACCGGGGAGCTGTTTTTT. Protein: CASSLIGYTGELFF.

This clone was seen a handful of times. The chain links TRBV5-1 to TRBJ1-2; D unclear. The length of the CDR3 is 13 residues. V was pared by 0 bases and J by 8 bases, with 11 bases between. The germline V gene has CDR1 SGHRS and CDR2 YFSETQ. In DNA form, the CDR3 reads TGCGCCAGCAGCTTGGACGTCCTATACGGCTACACCTTC. This encodes CASSLDVLYGYTF.

The V call is TRBV18, the J call TRBJ2-7; 7 nucleotides align to TRBD1. Germline assignment: CDR1 KGHSH and CDR2 LQKENI. CDR3 length: 16 residues. Germline trimming cut 2 bases from V and 2 bases from J; bases unmatched to any gene: 9. CDR3 amino acids: CASSPGQAVGPYEQYF. CDR3 nucleotide sequence: TGTGCCAGCTCACCAGGACAGGCCGTAGGACCCTACGAGCAGTACTTC.

The rearrangement links TRBV7-6 to TRBJ2-1; D not resolved. V dropped 1 base and J dropped 4 bases, with 11 bases sitting between them. The CDR3 extends over 15 amino acids. Germline lookup yields CDR1 SGHVS and CDR2 FNYEAQ. In DNA form, the CDR3 reads TGTGCCAGCAGCTTAGTTACGGCTAGTTACAATGAGCAGTTCTTC. Amino acid sequence: CASSLVTASYNEQFF.

This sequence joins TRBV19 and TRBJ1-1; no definite D call. From germline, CDR1 is LNHDA and CDR2 SQIVND (reference sequence). This CDR3 region has 15 residues. With 4 bases removed from V and 0 bases from J, the gap between germline ends came to 12 bases. The CDR3 loop reads CASSKEAGVNTEAFF. The CDR3 DNA sequence: TGTGCCAGTAGTAAAGAGGCGGGAGTGAACACTGAAGCTTTCTTT.

This clone was observed a single time. V and J are TRBV6-1 and TRBJ2-4; maybe TRBD2 (6 bases). This CDR3 region has 14 residues. CDR1 is MNHNS and CDR2 is SASEGT in the germline V gene. With 8 bases removed from V and 7 bases from J, the gap between germline ends came to 18 bases. The CDR3 DNA reads as TGTGCCAGCCCCTCGGGCGGGATTCGGAACATTCAGTACTTC. Protein: CASPSGGIRNIQYF.

This clone was observed once. The chain has TRBV6-1 and TRBJ1-4, with D unclear. The CDR3 is made up of 14 amino acids. The V end lost 7 bases, the J end lost 8 bases, and 17 bases lay between the germline ends. In germline, CDR1 is MNHNS, CDR2 SASEGT. The CDR3 loop reads CASTPLQIAEKLFF. The CDR3 DNA reads as TGTGCCAGCACTCCACTACAGATAGCGGAAAAACTGTTTTTT.

The sample holds one count of this clone. The rearrangement joins TRBV6-5 to TRBJ1-2, with TRBD1 as a possible D gene (6 bases). Germline V gives CDR1 MNHEY, CDR2 SVGAGI. The V and J ends lost 6 bases and 6 bases respectively, with 11 bases between them. The CDR3 spans 12 residues. This CDR3 is CASRRTVDGYTF. CDR3 in DNA: TGTGCCAGCAGGCGGACAGTCGATGGCTACACCTTC.

The chain joins TRBV27 to TRBJ1-2, with 10 bases lining up with TRBD1. This CDR3 has 15 amino acids. Germline values: CDR1 MNHEY, CDR2 SMNVEV (reference sequence). V shed 2 bases, J shed 2 bases, and the junction held 2 bases outside the gene matches. CDR3 residues: CASSLVGQGNYGYTF. As DNA, the CDR3 is TGTGCCAGCAGTTTAGTGGGACAGGGGAACTATGGCTACACCTTC.

V usage is TRBV4-1 and J usage is TRBJ2-1, with 7 bases lining up with TRBD1. CDR1 is MGHRA, CDR2 YSYEKL, per germline. The length of the CDR3 is 13 residues. V shed 4 bases, J shed 8 bases, and the junction held 5 bases outside the gene matches. Here the CDR3 reads CASSLHRGDEQFF. DNA of the CDR3: TGCGCCAGCAGCCTACACAGGGGAGATGAGCAGTTCTTC.

The chain carries TRBV2 and TRBJ2-1; TRBD2 aligns across 12 bases. CDR1 is SNHLY, CDR2 FYNNEI, per germline. The CDR3 loop spans 15 amino acids. V shed 6 bases and J 6 bases; nucleotides not matched to a gene: 6. CDR3 in DNA: TGTGCCAGCAGCGCATTGGGACTAGCGGGCAATGAGCAGTTCTTC. Translation: CASSALGLAGNEQFF.

The rearrangement links TRBV6-5 to TRBJ1-5; D gene uncertain. Trimming left V 7 bases short and J 4 bases short, with 8 bases between. The CDR3 loop spans 12 amino acids. The germline V gene has CDR1 MNHEY and CDR2 SVGAGI. CDR3 DNA sequence: TGTGCCAGCAATAGAGTGAATCAGCCCCAGCATTTT. Encoded protein: CASNRVNQPQHF.

The chain is built from TRBV19 and TRBJ1-3; tentatively, D is TRBD1 (5 bases). Germline CDR1 and CDR2: LNHDA and SQIVND (reference sequence). The CDR3 has 15 amino acids. V shed 6 bases and J shed 0 bases, with 12 bases lying between them. CDR3 region: CASRRTRSSGNTIYF. DNA of the CDR3: TGTGCCAGTAGGCGGACACGGAGCTCTGGAAACACCATATATTTT. The full variable domain, in which reference TRBV19 and TRBJ1-3 provide the parts outside the CDR3, is DGGITQSPKYLFRKEGQNVTLSCEQNLNHDAMYWYRQDPGQGLRLIYYSQIVNDFQKGDIAEGYSVSREKKESFPLTVTSAQKNPTAFYLCASRRTRSSGNTIYFGEGSWLTVV.

DNA of the CDR3: TGCGCCAGCAGCTTGAACGCAGGGACAGATACGCAGTATTTT. Protein product: CASSLNAGTDTQYF. The chain joins TRBV5-1 to TRBJ2-3, with TRBD1 as a possible D gene (5 bases). Trimming removed 1 base from V and 3 bases from J, with 9 bases in between. CDR1 and CDR2 (germline): SGHRS, YFSETQ. This CDR3 has 14 amino acids.

The gene calls are TRBV7-2 and TRBJ2-7, with 10 nucleotides matching TRBD2. With V trimmed by 5 bases and J by 6 bases, 10 bases remained unmatched. CDR3 length: 15 amino acids. The germline gives CDR1 SGHTA, CDR2 FQGNSA. The CDR3 loop reads CASSPERLAGAEQYF. CDR3 DNA sequence: TGTGCCAGCAGCCCCGAGCGGCTAGCGGGAGCCGAGCAGTACTTC.

The V gene is TRBV12-5, the J gene TRBJ2-5; 7 positions match TRBD1. Per the germline V gene, CDR1 is LGHNT and CDR2 is FRNRAP. V shed 5 bases, J shed 4 bases, and the junction held 4 bases outside the gene matches. The CDR3 is made up of 13 amino acids. CDR3 DNA sequence: TGTGCTAGTGGTCGAAACAGGGGAGAGACCCAGTACTTC. Protein product: CASGRNRGETQYF.

This chain links TRBV4-1 with TRBJ1-1; D unresolved. V was trimmed by 0 bases and J by 9 bases, leaving 20 bases between them. The CDR3 runs to 16 residues. CDR1 is MGHRA and CDR2 is YSYEKL in the germline V gene. The CDR3 DNA reads as TGCGCCAGCAGCCAAGATGAGGGTCCGGGATGGGTTCAAGCTTTCTTT. This translates into CASSQDEGPGWVQAFF.

V usage is TRBV7-9 and J usage is TRBJ2-5, with 8 nucleotides matching TRBD1. Germline V CDR1 and CDR2: SEHNR, FQNEAQ (reference sequence). The CDR3 loop spans 15 amino acids. The ends lost 5 bases at V and 5 bases at J; junction bases unmatched: 10. This CDR3 is CASSLGQGGTETQYF. As DNA, the CDR3 is TGTGCCAGCAGCCTCGGACAGGGCGGGACGGAGACCCAGTACTTC. The full variable domain, rest sourced from reference TRBV7-9 and TRBJ2-5, is DTGVSQNPRHKITKRGQNVTFRCDPISEHNRLYWYRQTLGQGPEFLTYFQNEAQLEKSRLLSDRFSAERPKGSFSTLEIQRTEQGDSAMYLCASSLGQGGTETQYFGPGTRLLVL.

V and J are TRBV21-1 and TRBJ1-5; TRBD1 is the table's D call and was not checked against the DNA. TRBV21-1 is termed a pseudogene. This CDR3 contains 17 residues. The CDR3 DNA is TGTGCCAGCACCGCGGGGCAGGGGGTTCCTAGCAATCAGCCCCAGCATTTT. This codes for CASTAGQGVPSNQPQHF.

This chain uses TRBV11-2 with TRBJ2-4, with 8 positions matching TRBD1. Germline V CDR1 and CDR2: SGHAT, FQNNGV. This CDR3 spans 14 amino acids. The junction had 9 bases not matched to a gene; V was cut back by 4 bases and J by 10 bases. The CDR3 spells CASSSRQGQGIQYF. The CDR3 DNA reads as TGTGCCAGCAGCTCCCGACAGGGGCAAGGAATTCAGTACTTC.

The rearrangement joins TRBV5-1 to TRBJ2-7, with a possible D match to TRBD2 (6 bases). The CDR3 sequence is 15 residues long. Trimming removed 0 bases at V and 0 bases at J, with 10 bases between. Germline-derived CDR1 and CDR2 are SGHRS and YFSETQ. CDR3 nucleotides: TGCGCCAGCAGCTTGGCGGAGGGTAACTCCTACGAGCAGTACTTC. This sequence encodes CASSLAEGNSYEQYF.

The genes are TRBV28 and TRBJ2-1, with D hard to call. With 7 bases removed from V and 3 bases from J, the gap between germline ends came to 4 bases. This CDR3 spans 11 amino acids. Germline CDR1 is MDHEN and CDR2 is SYDVKM. CDR3 region: CASIRYNEQFF. The CDR3 nucleotides are TGTGCCAGCATCCGCTACAATGAGCAGTTCTTC.

This clone was counted a single time. The chain links TRBV4-2 to TRBJ2-7, with D possibly being TRBD2 (7 bases). The CDR3 totals 16 residues. CDR1 and CDR2 from the germline V gene are LGHNA and YNFKEQ. Trimming removed 0 bases from V and 5 bases from J, with 17 bases in between. This CDR3 is CASSQDSRGPRNEQYF. The CDR3 region has the DNA TGTGCCAGCAGCCAAGATTCGCGGGGGCCTCGGAACGAGCAGTACTTC.

V and J are TRBV5-5 and TRBJ2-2; 12 bases align to TRBD2. Looked up from germline, CDR1 is SGHKS and CDR2 is YYEKEE (reference sequence). Germline trimming cut 2 bases from V and 0 bases from J; bases unmatched to any gene: 5. The CDR3 is 18 amino acids. The CDR3 region is CASSFLAGGHSNTGELFF. CDR3 DNA sequence: TGTGCCAGCAGCTTCCTAGCGGGAGGGCATTCGAACACCGGGGAGCTGTTTTTT.